This record covers a single T cell receptor (beta chain). The antigen is undetermined. This record belongs to a study of cytomegalovirus exposure and HLA in healthy donors. The CDR3 consists of 15 residues. Germline-derived CDR1 and CDR2 are SNHLY and FYNNEI. V dropped 3 bases and J dropped 0 bases, with 10 bases sitting between them. PCR involved 60 Vbeta and 13 Jbeta primers. Clones were sequenced by immunoSEQ multiplex PCR, and TCRdb holds only the in-frame ones, with some missing. In the table there are about 170,000 clones, roughly 80% of which are singletons. The study's findings and limits: Data from an earlier analysis indicated that most TCR beta V segments were productive either about 87% or about 30% of the time. Overall, roughly 170 TCR beta chains were annotated as cytomegalovirus-associated. Presence/absence analyses took donor sequencing depth as roughly uniform.

The receptor was isolated from a male donor in good health and CMV-seronegative. The chain employs TRBV2 and TRBJ2-3; TRBD2 is a possible D gene (6 bases). Sequenced: PBMCs. The CDR3 DNA sequence: TGTGCCAGCAGTGATAGCGGAACTAGCACAGATACGCAGTATTTT. Protein product: CASSDSGTSTDTQYF. The full variable domain, completed using reference TRBV2 and TRBJ2-3, is EPEVTQTPSHQVTQMGQEVILRCVPISNHLYFYWYRQILGQKVEFLVSFYNNEISEKSEIFDDQFSVERPDGSNFTLKIRSTKLEDSAMYFCASSDSGTSTDTQYFGPGTRLTVL.